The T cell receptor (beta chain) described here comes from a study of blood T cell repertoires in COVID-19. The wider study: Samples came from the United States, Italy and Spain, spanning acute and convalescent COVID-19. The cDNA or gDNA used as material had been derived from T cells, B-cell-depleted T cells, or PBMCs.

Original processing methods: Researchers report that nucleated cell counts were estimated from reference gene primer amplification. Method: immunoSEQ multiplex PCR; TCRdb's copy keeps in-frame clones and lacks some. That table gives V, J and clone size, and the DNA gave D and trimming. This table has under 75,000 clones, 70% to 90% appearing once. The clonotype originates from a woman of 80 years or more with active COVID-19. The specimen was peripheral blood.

In DNA form, the CDR3 reads TGTGCTAGTGGTTTGGTAGGGCGGGGGGGCCCGAGCTCCTACAATGAGCAGTTCTTC. Translation gives CASGLVGRGGPSSYNEQFF. The V gene is TRBV12-5, the J gene TRBJ2-1; TRBD2 aligns across 9 bases. Losses at the gene ends were 0 bases for V and 0 bases for J; bases not matched to a gene: 9. The CDR3 spans 19 residues. In germline, CDR1 is LGHNT, CDR2 FRNRAP. The full variable domain, with the rest looked up from reference TRBV12-5 and TRBJ2-1, is DARVTQTPRHKVTEMGQEVTMRCQPILGHNTVFWYRQTMMQGLELLAYFRNRAPLDDSGMPKDRFSAEMPDATLATLKIQPSEPRDSAVYFCASGLVGRGGPSSYNEQFFGPGTRLTVL.